This paragraph covers one T cell receptor beta chain sequence. The antigen is unknown. Germline V CDR1 and CDR2: SGHRS, YFSETQ. Trimming removed 4 bases from V and 3 bases from J, with 19 bases in between. The CDR3 consists of 17 residues. This sample was included in a study of monozygotic twins with cystic fibrosis. Assay used: immunoSEQ multiplex PCR; TCRdb lists only in-frame clones, some missing. The sample records under 25,000 clones, 97% being singletons. General study points: In 13 of 16 pairs, V gene usage was closest to the co-twin's.

The TCR was taken from a woman in her thirties with cystic fibrosis. Sample: blood. The J gene is TRBJ1-4, the V gene TRBV5-1; TRBD1 is a possible D gene (5 bases). The CDR3 spells CASSRWGDRAANEKLFF. The CDR3 DNA reads TGCGCCAGCAGCCGATGGGGGGACCGTGCGGCTAATGAAAAACTGTTTTTT.